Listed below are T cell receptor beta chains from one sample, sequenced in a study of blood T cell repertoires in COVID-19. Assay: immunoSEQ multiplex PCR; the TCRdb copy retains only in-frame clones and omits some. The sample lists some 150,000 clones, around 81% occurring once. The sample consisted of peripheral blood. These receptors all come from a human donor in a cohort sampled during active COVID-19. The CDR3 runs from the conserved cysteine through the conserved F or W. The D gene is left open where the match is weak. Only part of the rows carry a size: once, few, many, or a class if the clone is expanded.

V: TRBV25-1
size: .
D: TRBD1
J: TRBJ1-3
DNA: TGTGCCAGCAGTGCTGCTTCCCGGGACAGGGACCCAAACACCATATATTTT
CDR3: CASSAASRDRDPNTIYF

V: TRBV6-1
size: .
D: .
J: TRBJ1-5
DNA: TGTGCCAGCAGTGATCGGGTCCGCCAGCCCCAGCATTTT
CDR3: CASSDRVRQPQHF

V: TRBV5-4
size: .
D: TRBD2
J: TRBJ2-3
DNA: TGTGCCAGCAGTGCCGGGACTAGCGGGGCTCGTAGCACAGATACGCAGTATTTT
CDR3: CASSAGTSGARSTDTQYF

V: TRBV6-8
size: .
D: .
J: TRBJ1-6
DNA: TGTGCCAGCAGTTACCGGGGAAGAACGGGTTCACCCCTCCACTTT
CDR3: CASSYRGRTGSPLHF

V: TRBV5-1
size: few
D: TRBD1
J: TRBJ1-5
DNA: TGCGCCAGCAGACAAGGACAGGGGGCGAGTCAGCCCCAGCATTTT
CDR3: CASRQGQGASQPQHF

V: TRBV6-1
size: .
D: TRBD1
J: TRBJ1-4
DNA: TGTGCCAGCAGTGACGGGACAGCACTTAATGAAAAACTGTTTTTT
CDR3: CASSDGTALNEKLFF

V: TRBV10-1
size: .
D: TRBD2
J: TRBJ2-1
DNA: TGCGCCAGCAGTGAGTTGGCGGGGGGGAATGAGCAGTTCTTC
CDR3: CASSELAGGNEQFF

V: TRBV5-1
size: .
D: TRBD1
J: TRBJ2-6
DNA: TGCGCCAGCAGCTATGGGACAGCCTCTGGGGCCAACGTCCTGACTTTC
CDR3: CASSYGTASGANVLTF

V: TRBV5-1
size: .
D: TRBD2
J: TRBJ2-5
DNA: TGCGCCAGCAGCAGAGGACTAGCGGGGGTTCAAGAGACCCAGTACTTC
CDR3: CASSRGLAGVQETQYF

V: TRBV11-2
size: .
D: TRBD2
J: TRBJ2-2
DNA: TGTGCCAGCAGCCCCGGGACTAAGAACACCGGGGAGCTGTTTTTT
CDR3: CASSPGTKNTGELFF

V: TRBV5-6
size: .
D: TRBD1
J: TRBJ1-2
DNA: TGTGCCAGCAGCAGAGGACAGGGGGGTTTCGGGTATGGCTACACCTTC
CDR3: CASSRGQGGFGYGYTF

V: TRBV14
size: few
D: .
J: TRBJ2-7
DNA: TGTGCCAGCGCAAGGGGTATAGACTACGAGCAGTACTTC
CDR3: CASARGIDYEQYF

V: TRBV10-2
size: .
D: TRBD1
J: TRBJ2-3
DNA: TGCGCCAGTGAAGTCCCAACAGGGGAAACTAGCACAGATACGCAGTATTTT
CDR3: CASEVPTGETSTDTQYF

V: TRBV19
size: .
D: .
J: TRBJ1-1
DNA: TGTGCCAGTAGGTCCCAGTCTTCGAACACTGAAGCTTTCTTT
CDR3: CASRSQSSNTEAFF

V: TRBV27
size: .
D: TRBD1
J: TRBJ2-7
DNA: TGTGCCAGCAGTTCCCAGGGGGCGCGGAACGAGCAGTACTTC
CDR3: CASSSQGARNEQYF

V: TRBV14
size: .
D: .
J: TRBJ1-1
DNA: TGTGCCAGCAGCCAAGATACAAACAGCAACACTGAAGCTTTCTTT
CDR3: CASSQDTNSNTEAFF

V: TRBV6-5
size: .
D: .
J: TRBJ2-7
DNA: TGTGCCAGCAGTAGGGGGTTTAACGAGCAGTACTTC
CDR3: CASSRGFNEQYF

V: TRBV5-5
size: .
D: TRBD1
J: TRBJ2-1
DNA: TGTGCCAGCATTCCCAGGGGGACGAATGAGCAGTTCTTC
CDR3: CASIPRGTNEQFF

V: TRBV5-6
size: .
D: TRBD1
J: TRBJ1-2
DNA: TGTGCCAGCAGCCCGGGGACAGGTCTCTCTGGCTACACCTTC
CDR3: CASSPGTGLSGYTF

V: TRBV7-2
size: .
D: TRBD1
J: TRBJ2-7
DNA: TGTGCCAGCAGCACTATGACAGGGACCTACGAGCAGTACTTC
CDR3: CASSTMTGTYEQYF

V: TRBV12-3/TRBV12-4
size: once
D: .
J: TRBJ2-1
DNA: TGTGCCAGCAGACAAAGAGGAGACGAGCAGTTCTTC
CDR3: CASRQRGDEQFF

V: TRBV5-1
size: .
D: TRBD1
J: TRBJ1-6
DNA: TGCGCCAGCAGCTTGGGGACAGGGGCCCAGTATTCACCCCTCCACTTT
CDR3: CASSLGTGAQYSPLHF

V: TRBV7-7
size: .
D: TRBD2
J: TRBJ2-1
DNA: TGTGCTAGCAGCCCCTGGACTAGCGGGGGGGCCGCAAATGAGCAGTTCTTC
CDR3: CASSPWTSGGAANEQFF

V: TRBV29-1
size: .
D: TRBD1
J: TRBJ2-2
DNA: TGCAGCGTTGAGGGACAGGGAAACACCGGGGAGCTGTTTTTT
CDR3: CSVEGQGNTGELFF

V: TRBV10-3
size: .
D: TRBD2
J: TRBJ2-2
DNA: TGTGCCATCAGGGCTAGCGGGGGTGAGAACACCGGGGAGCTGTTTTTT
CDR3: CAIRASGGENTGELFF

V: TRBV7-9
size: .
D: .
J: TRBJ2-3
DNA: TGTGCCAGCAGCTCCTCTCCCCGCGCAGATACGCAGTATTTT
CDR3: CASSSSPRADTQYF

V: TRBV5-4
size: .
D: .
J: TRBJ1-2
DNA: TGTGCCAGCAGCGGGGGGGGCTGGGATTCTTACTATGGCTACACCTTC
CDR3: CASSGGGWDSYYGYTF

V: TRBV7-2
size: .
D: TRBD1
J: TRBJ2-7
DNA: TGTGCCAGCAGCTTAGGGTCGGCAGGGGGCAACGAGCAGTACTTC
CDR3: CASSLGSAGGNEQYF

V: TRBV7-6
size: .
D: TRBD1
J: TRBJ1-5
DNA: TGTGCCAGCAGTCCCGGCAGGGGGCCAAATCAGCCCCAGCATTTT
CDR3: CASSPGRGPNQPQHF

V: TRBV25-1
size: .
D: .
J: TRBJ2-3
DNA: TGTGCCAGCAGTGGCGATTCAGATACGCAGTATTTT
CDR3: CASSGDSDTQYF

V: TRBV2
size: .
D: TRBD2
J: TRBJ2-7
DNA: TGTGCCAGCGGAGCAGGACTAGCGCCCTACGAGCAGTACTTC
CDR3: CASGAGLAPYEQYF

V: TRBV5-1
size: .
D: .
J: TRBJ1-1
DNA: TGCGCCAGCAGCTTGGTTCAGGGCGGGAGCACTGAAGCTTTCTTT
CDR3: CASSLVQGGSTEAFF

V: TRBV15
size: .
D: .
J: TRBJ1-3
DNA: TGTGCCACCAGCAGAGATCGAGTTCCGCCGAGCTCTGGAAACACCATATATTTT
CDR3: CATSRDRVPPSSGNTIYF

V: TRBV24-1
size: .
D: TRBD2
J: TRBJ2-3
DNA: TGTGCCGCCTCTAGCGGGGGGGCCGGTTCCACAGATACGCAGTATTTT
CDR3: CAASSGGAGSTDTQYF

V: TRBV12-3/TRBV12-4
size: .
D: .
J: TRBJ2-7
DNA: TGTGCCAGCAGTAACAGGGCTGGTTACGAGCAGTACTTC
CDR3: CASSNRAGYEQYF

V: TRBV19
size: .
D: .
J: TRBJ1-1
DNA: TGTGCCAGTAGTAGGTGGCCTTACACTGAAGCTTTCTTT
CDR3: CASSRWPYTEAFF

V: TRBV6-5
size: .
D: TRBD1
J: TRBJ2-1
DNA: TGTGCCAGCAGCGCAACGGGACAGACCCTTAAGGGGCAGTTCTTC
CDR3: CASSATGQTLKGQFF

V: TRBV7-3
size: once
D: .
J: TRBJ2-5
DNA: TGTGCCAGCAGCTTATCTATTGGCAGGGGAGAGACCCAGTACTTC
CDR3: CASSLSIGRGETQYF

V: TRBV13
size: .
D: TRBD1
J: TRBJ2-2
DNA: TGTGCCAGCACTCGACAGGGTCGAGGCACCGGGGAGCTGTTTTTT
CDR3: CASTRQGRGTGELFF

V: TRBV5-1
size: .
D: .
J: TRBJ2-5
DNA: TGCGCCAGCAGCTCTGTTTACGGGGGAGAGACCCAGTACTTC
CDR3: CASSSVYGGETQYF

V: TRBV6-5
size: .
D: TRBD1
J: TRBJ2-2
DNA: TGTGCCAGCAGTTACGCAGGGGGAACCGGGGAGCTGTTTTTT
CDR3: CASSYAGGTGELFF

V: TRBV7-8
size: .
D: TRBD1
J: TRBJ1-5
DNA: TGTGCCAGCAGCTTTACCGGGACAGGGGGCTTTCAGCCCCAGCATTTT
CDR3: CASSFTGTGGFQPQHF

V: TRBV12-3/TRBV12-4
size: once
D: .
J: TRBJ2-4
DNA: TGTGCCAGCAGTTTAGACGGTGTGATTCAGTACTTC
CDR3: CASSLDGVIQYF

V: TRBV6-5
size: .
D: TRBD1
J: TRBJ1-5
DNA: TGTGCCAGCAGTCCCCTGGGACAGCGCAATCAGCCCCAGCATTTT
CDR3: CASSPLGQRNQPQHF

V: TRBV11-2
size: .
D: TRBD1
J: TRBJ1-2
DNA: TGTGCCAGCAGCTTAAGATGGGGACAGGGCCTATCTAACTATGGCTACACCTTC
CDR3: CASSLRWGQGLSNYGYTF

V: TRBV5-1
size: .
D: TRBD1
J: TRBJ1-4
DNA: TGCGCCAGCAGCTCAGACGGGACAGGGGCCGGAAAACTGTTTTTT
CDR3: CASSSDGTGAGKLFF